The present TCR beta chain was sequenced within a study of OX40 agonist ivuxolimab in advanced cancers. Whole-study results and caveats: Compared with CD4+, CD8+ T cells on average had more expanded clones. Clonal expansion by week 6 occurred in CD4+ and CD8+ blood T cells (at 0.1 to 3.0 mg/kg). Low clonal expansion, among the lowest seen, marked partial responders at 0.1-3.0 mg/kg.

Worth noting for this clone: The antigen is not known.

This CDR3 is 13 amino acids long. From germline, CDR1 is SGHTA and CDR2 FQGTGA. V was clipped by 9 bases and J by 4 bases; unmatched bases: 3. TCRdb keeps only in-frame clones here, not all; method: immunoSEQ multiplex PCR. The table shows roughly 120,000 clones, with 85% to 95% occurring only once. The sample in question was CD4+ or CD8+ T cells sorted from blood, obtained in a trial of the OX40 agonist ivuxolimab. The source is an adult with an advanced solid tumor such as melanoma, head and neck, liver or kidney cancer. The gene calls are TRBV7-3 and TRBJ1-5; 10 positions agree with TRBD1. The DNA of the CDR3 is TGTGCCAGTGGACAGGGGGGAAATCAGCCCCAGCATTTT. This sequence encodes CASGQGGNQPQHF.